Following are 22 T cell receptor beta chains from one sample sequenced in a study of T cell responses to AZD1222 COVID-19 vaccine. Clones were sequenced by immunoSEQ multiplex PCR, and TCRdb holds only the in-frame ones, with some missing. Among roughly 150,000 clones listed, 70% to 90% were seen once. The sequenced sample was peripheral blood, obtained on day 0 of AZD1222 vaccination. Source of these receptors: an adult in good health.

CDR3 loop: CASSWPGGRGRLEPNTEAFF. DNA for the CDR3: TGTGCCAGCAGTTGGCCGGGGGGTAGGGGGCGTCTTGAGCCGAACACTGAAGCTTTCTTT. V and J are TRBV2 and TRBJ1-1, with 7 bases fitting TRBD1. Germline-derived CDR1 and CDR2 are SNHLY and FYNNEI. The CDR3 is 20 residues long. V trimming: 5 bases; J trimming: 1 base; junction bases outside the gene matches: 22.

This rearrangement joins TRBV7-9 to TRBJ2-7, with D tentatively TRBD1 (5 bases). The ends were cut back, 5 bases at V and 0 bases at J, with 8 bases in the middle. Germline assignment: CDR1 SEHNR and CDR2 FQNEAQ (reference sequence). There are 13 residues in the CDR3. CDR3 protein: CASSDSLSYEQYF. The CDR3 nucleotides read TGTGCCAGCAGCGACAGCCTCTCCTACGAGCAGTACTTC.

CDR3 residues: CSVDLGRSYNEQFF. In nucleotides, the CDR3 is TGCAGCGTTGATCTTGGTAGAAGCTACAATGAGCAGTTCTTC. The V and J genes are TRBV29-1 and TRBJ2-1; D unclear. The germline V gene encodes CDR1 SQVTM and CDR2 ANQGSEA. V was cut by 3 bases and J by 3 bases, with 12 bases left in between. The CDR3 is made up of 14 amino acids.

The chain is built from TRBV5-1 and TRBJ2-1, with 7 bases lining up with TRBD1. J was trimmed by 7 bases and V by 3 bases; bases with no gene match: 10. The CDR3 has 15 residues. Germline V gene sequence: CDR1 SGHRS, CDR2 YFSETQ. CDR3 nucleotides: TGCGCCAGCAGCTCTATCCTCGGGACAGAGAATGAGCAGTTCTTC. This encodes CASSSILGTENEQFF.

The chain has TRBV7-2 and TRBJ1-5; D not resolved. V was cut by 3 bases and J by 7 bases, with 10 bases left in between. The CDR3 spans 13 residues. The germline V gene has CDR1 SGHTA and CDR2 FQGNSA. As DNA, the CDR3 is TGTGCCAGCAGCTTGAGTGAAGGACAGCCCCAGCATTTT. Translated, it gives CASSLSEGQPQHF.

V gene TRBV11-3 combines with J gene TRBJ1-5; D not certain. Per the germline V gene, CDR1 is SGHNT and CDR2 is YENEEA. The CDR3 runs 13 residues. Trimming pared 6 bases from V and 9 bases from J, leaving 15 bases between. CDR3 sequence: CASRDYTPRPQHF. The CDR3 nucleotides read TGTGCCAGCAGGGACTATACACCCCGGCCCCAGCATTTT.

The V call is TRBV4-2, the J call TRBJ2-5, with 7 bases identical to TRBD2. V shed 1 base and J 2 bases; nucleotides not matched to a gene: 4. CDR1 and CDR2 (germline): LGHNA, YNFKEQ. The CDR3 spans 15 residues. The CDR3 protein is CASSQVGGGQETQYF. The CDR3 DNA is TGTGCCAGCAGCCAAGTTGGCGGGGGACAAGAGACCCAGTACTTC.

The J gene is TRBJ1-5, the V gene TRBV5-6; maybe TRBD1 (5 bases). Trimming shortened V by 4 bases and J by 3 bases, and 11 bases separated the two germline ends. The CDR3 covers 14 residues. Germline V gene sequence: CDR1 SGHDT, CDR2 YYEEEE. CDR3 in amino acids: CASSLGGLNQPQHF. In DNA form, the CDR3 reads TGTGCCAGCAGCCTGGGGGGTCTCAATCAGCCCCAGCATTTT.

V is TRBV11-2 and J is TRBJ1-6, with D perhaps TRBD1 (6 bases). V was shortened by 1 base and J by 15 bases, with 10 bases between the two germline ends. The CDR3 has 12 residues. The germline V gene has CDR1 SGHAT and CDR2 FQNNGV. The DNA for the CDR3 is TGTGCCAGCAGCTTAGGTACAGGGATCCTCCACTTT. Its translation is CASSLGTGILHF.

As DNA, the CDR3 is TGTGCCAGCAGCCAAGGGACAGGGTTCGGCTATGGCTACACCTTC. Translation: CASSQGTGFGYGYTF. This chain links TRBV3-1 (or the pseudogene TRBV3-2) with TRBJ1-2; the match to TRBD1 covers 8 bases. The trim removed 1 base at V and 4 bases at J, leaving 5 bases unmatched. This CDR3 is built from 15 residues. In germline, CDR1 is LGHDT, CDR2 YNNKEL (reference sequence).

The J gene is TRBJ1-5, the V gene TRBV5-1, with TRBD1 matching 10 bases. V lost 4 bases, J lost 7 bases, and 8 bases stayed unmatched. The length of the CDR3 is 15 residues. Germline CDR1 reads SGHRS; CDR2 reads YFSETQ. In DNA, the CDR3 is TGCGCCAGCAGCGTGACAGGGGGCGCGGGACAGCCCCAGCATTTT. Its translation: CASSVTGGAGQPQHF.

The chain links TRBV4-2 to TRBJ1-1; D is undetermined. V lost 2 bases and J 1 base, leaving 17 bases between the germline ends. CDR1 and CDR2 from the germline V gene are LGHNA and YNFKEQ. The CDR3 has 17 amino acids. The CDR3 bases are TGTGCCAGCAGCCAAATGGGATTCGGACTCCGGAACACTGAAGCTTTCTTT. It codes for CASSQMGFGLRNTEAFF.

The chain employs TRBV7-9 and TRBJ1-2, with D perhaps TRBD1 (5 bases). The V gene lost 1 base and the J gene lost 5 bases, with 23 bases spanning the gap. The CDR3 is 18 amino acids. Per germline, CDR1 SEHNR and CDR2 FQNEAQ (reference sequence). The CDR3 region has the DNA TGTGCCAGCAGCTTAGGGACCCAATGGGCAGGGTACCCATATGGCTACACCTTC. This translates into CASSLGTQWAGYPYGYTF. Using reference TRBV7-9 and TRBJ1-2 for the parts outside the CDR3, the full variable domain is DTGVSQNPRHKITKRGQNVTFRCDPISEHNRLYWYRQTLGQGPEFLTYFQNEAQLEKSRLLSDRFSAERPKGSFSTLEIQRTEQGDSAMYLCASSLGTQWAGYPYGYTFGSGTRLTVV.

The chain is built from TRBV28 and TRBJ2-3, with 8 bases fitting TRBD2. Per the germline V gene, CDR1 is MDHEN and CDR2 is SYDVKM. This CDR3 region has 11 residues. CDR3 sequence reads: CATGGTDTQYF. The DNA of the CDR3 is TGTGCAACGGGAGGGACAGATACGCAGTATTTT.

The chain employs TRBV4-3 and TRBJ2-7, with 8 positions matching TRBD2. The CDR3 is 15 amino acids. The germline CDR1 and CDR2 sequences are LGHNA and YSLEER. The J segment lost 3 bases and the V segment lost 4 bases, leaving 8 bases of the junction unmatched. CDR3 DNA: TGCGCCAGCAGCCTTCGGCTAGCGGGTGTCTACGAGCAGTACTTC. Translation: CASSLRLAGVYEQYF.

The chain combines TRBV9 with TRBJ2-7; 9 positions agree with TRBD2. Germline CDR1 and CDR2: SGDLS and YYNGEE. The CDR3 sequence is 15 residues long. V lost 3 bases and J lost 5; bases outside the gene matches: 9. The CDR3 bases are TGTGCCAGCAGCGACGAGGGACTAGCTGATGACGAGCAGTACTTC. Its translation: CASSDEGLADDEQYF.

The rearrangement links TRBV6-1 to TRBJ2-7; possible D gene TRBD2, 6 bases. The CDR3 is 17 amino acids. V gave up 1 base and J gave up 0 bases, with 16 bases separating them. In germline, CDR1 is MNHNS, CDR2 SASEGT. The CDR3 DNA reads TGTGCCAGCAGTGAAGAAACTCGGGACTCATACTCCTACGAGCAGTACTTC. Its protein is CASSEETRDSYSYEQYF.

J is TRBJ2-3 and V is TRBV6-5, with D perhaps matching TRBD2 (6 bases). V was cut by 0 bases and J by 3 bases, with 7 bases left in between. CDR1 is MNHEY, CDR2 SVGAGI, per germline. This CDR3 has 14 amino acids. The CDR3 is CASSYSEGTDTQYF. Written as DNA, the CDR3 is TGTGCCAGCAGTTACTCGGAGGGAACAGATACGCAGTATTTT.

This clone is a singleton in its sample. The chain is built from TRBV10-3 and TRBJ1-2; 12 bases fit TRBD1. The CDR3 runs to 17 residues. Trimming at V came to 4 bases and at J to 2 bases, leaving 8 bases not matched to a gene. From germline, CDR1 is ENHRY and CDR2 SYGVKD. DNA for the CDR3: TGTGCCATCAGTGGGGGACAGGGGGCCATACGGAACTATGGCTACACCTTC. It is translated as CAISGGQGAIRNYGYTF.

The gene calls are TRBV6-4 and TRBJ2-1, with 11 nucleotides matching TRBD2. The CDR3 extends over 14 amino acids. The germline V gene has CDR1 MRHNA and CDR2 SNTAGT. The CDR3: CASSSGLAGNEQFF. The CDR3 region has the DNA TGTGCAAGCTCTTCAGGACTAGCGGGTAATGAGCAGTTCTTC.

The rearrangement links TRBV15 to TRBJ2-1; the D is unclear. V dropped 5 bases and J dropped 12 bases, with 17 bases sitting between them. In germline, CDR1 is LNHNV, CDR2 YYDKDF (reference sequence). The CDR3 is made up of 13 amino acids. The CDR3 DNA is TGTGCCACCAGCCAACCTACTTTCCAATCGCAGTTCTTC. Protein: CATSQPTFQSQFF.

The chain couples TRBV6-6 to TRBJ1-5, with no clear D. The CDR3 length is 16 residues. V shed 6 bases and J shed 0 bases, with 15 bases lying between them. Per the germline V gene, CDR1 is MNHNY and CDR2 is SVGAGI (reference sequence). In nucleotides, the CDR3 is TGTGCCAGCAGAGAGGTCCTGAAATATAGCAATCAGCCCCAGCATTTT. It yields the protein CASREVLKYSNQPQHF.